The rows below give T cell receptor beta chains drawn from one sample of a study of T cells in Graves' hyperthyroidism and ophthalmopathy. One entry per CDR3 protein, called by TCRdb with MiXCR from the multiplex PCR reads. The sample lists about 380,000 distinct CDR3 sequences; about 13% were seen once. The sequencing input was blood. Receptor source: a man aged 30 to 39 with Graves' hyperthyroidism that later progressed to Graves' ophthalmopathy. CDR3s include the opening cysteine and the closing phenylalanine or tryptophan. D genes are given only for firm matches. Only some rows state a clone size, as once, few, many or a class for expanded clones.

cdr3_aa: CASSLGDRIDQPQHF; cdr3_nt: TGTGCCAGCAGCTTAGGGGACAGGATTGACCAGCCCCAGCATTTT; d_call: TRBD1; clone_size: many; v_call: TRBV7-9; j_call: TRBJ1-5
cdr3_aa: CASSFGGGSFYYGYTF; cdr3_nt: TGTGCCAGCAGTTTTGGAGGGGGGAGTTTTTACTATGGCTACACCTTC; d_call: .; clone_size: many; v_call: TRBV12-3/TRBV12-4; j_call: TRBJ1-2
cdr3_aa: CASSLWGNPPEKLFF; cdr3_nt: TGTGCCAGCAGCTTATGGGGGAATCCGCCTGAAAAACTGTTTTTT; d_call: .; clone_size: many; v_call: TRBV7-8; j_call: TRBJ1-4
cdr3_aa: CASSPSWSYEQYF; cdr3_nt: TGTGCCAGCAGTCCTTCCTGGTCCTACGAGCAGTACTTC; d_call: .; clone_size: .; v_call: TRBV5-8; j_call: TRBJ2-7
cdr3_aa: CSARVAETQYF; cdr3_nt: TGCAGTGCTAGAGTTGCAGAGACCCAGTACTTC; d_call: .; clone_size: many; v_call: TRBV20-1; j_call: TRBJ2-5
cdr3_aa: CASGTGTVYNEQFF; cdr3_nt: TGTGCCAGCGGAACCGGGACAGTCTACAATGAGCAGTTCTTC; d_call: TRBD1; clone_size: .; v_call: TRBV7-3; j_call: TRBJ2-1
cdr3_aa: CASRQEYSPLHF; cdr3_nt: TGTGCCAGCCGGCAGGAGTATTCACCCCTCCACTTT; d_call: .; clone_size: many; v_call: TRBV12-3/TRBV12-4; j_call: TRBJ1-6
cdr3_aa: CASSLPSSGGQDEQYF; cdr3_nt: TGTGCCAGCAGTTTGCCATCTAGCGGGGGGCAGGACGAGCAGTACTTC; d_call: TRBD2; clone_size: .; v_call: TRBV28; j_call: TRBJ2-7
cdr3_aa: CASRGPSGYEQFF; cdr3_nt: TGTGCCAGCAGGGGACCCTCTGGGTATGAGCAGTTCTTC; d_call: .; clone_size: .; v_call: TRBV7-2; j_call: TRBJ2-1
cdr3_aa: CASSLMTGSSYEQYF; cdr3_nt: TGTGCCAGCAGCTTAATGACAGGGAGTTCCTACGAGCAGTACTTC; d_call: TRBD1; clone_size: many; v_call: TRBV7-9; j_call: TRBJ2-7
cdr3_aa: CASSLVGFEQYF; cdr3_nt: TGTGCCAGCAGCTTAGTTGGGTTCGAGCAGTACTTC; d_call: .; clone_size: many; v_call: TRBV7-9; j_call: TRBJ2-7
cdr3_aa: CASMAEYNQPQHF; cdr3_nt: TGTGCCAGCATGGCAGAGTACAATCAGCCCCAGCATTTT; d_call: .; clone_size: many; v_call: TRBV2; j_call: TRBJ1-5
cdr3_aa: CASTDRGGAYEQYF; cdr3_nt: TGTGCCAGCACCGACAGGGGGGGAGCCTACGAGCAGTACTTC; d_call: TRBD1; clone_size: many; v_call: TRBV12-3/TRBV12-4; j_call: TRBJ2-7
cdr3_aa: CASSLAGSNEQFF; cdr3_nt: TGTGCCAGCAGCTTGGCAGGGAGCAATGAGCAGTTCTTC; d_call: .; clone_size: .; v_call: TRBV5-6; j_call: TRBJ2-1
cdr3_aa: CATSRRGFLYYGYTF; cdr3_nt: TGTGCCACCAGCAGAAGAGGATTCCTTTACTATGGCTACACCTTC; d_call: .; clone_size: many; v_call: TRBV15; j_call: TRBJ1-2
cdr3_aa: CASSFGPPLRGSSQPQHF; cdr3_nt: TGTGCCAGCAGTTTTGGACCCCCATTGAGGGGGTCCAGTCAGCCCCAGCATTTT; d_call: .; clone_size: many; v_call: TRBV12-3/TRBV12-4; j_call: TRBJ1-5
cdr3_aa: CASSLGQTTYEQYF; cdr3_nt: TGCGCCAGCAGCTTGGGGCAGACGACCTACGAGCAGTACTTC; d_call: .; clone_size: many; v_call: TRBV5-1; j_call: TRBJ2-7
cdr3_aa: CAISDETGYNQPQHF; cdr3_nt: TGTGCCATCAGTGATGAGACAGGGTACAATCAGCCCCAGCATTTT; d_call: TRBD1; clone_size: many; v_call: TRBV10-3; j_call: TRBJ1-5
cdr3_aa: CASSQGRGATYEQYF; cdr3_nt: TGCGCCAGCAGCCAAGGGAGGGGCGCAACCTACGAGCAGTACTTC; d_call: .; clone_size: .; v_call: TRBV4-1; j_call: TRBJ2-7
cdr3_aa: CASGGEVYNEQFF; cdr3_nt: TGTGCCAGCGGTGGTGAGGTTTACAATGAGCAGTTCTTC; d_call: .; clone_size: many; v_call: TRBV12-3/TRBV12-4; j_call: TRBJ2-1
cdr3_aa: CATSAPGGEGQYF; cdr3_nt: TGTGCCACCAGTGCTCCCGGGGGGGAAGGGCAGTATTTT; d_call: TRBD2; clone_size: .; v_call: TRBV24-1; j_call: TRBJ2-3
cdr3_aa: CSAPTGYEQYF; cdr3_nt: TGCAGTGCTCCTACAGGGTACGAGCAGTACTTC; d_call: .; clone_size: many; v_call: TRBV20-1; j_call: TRBJ2-7